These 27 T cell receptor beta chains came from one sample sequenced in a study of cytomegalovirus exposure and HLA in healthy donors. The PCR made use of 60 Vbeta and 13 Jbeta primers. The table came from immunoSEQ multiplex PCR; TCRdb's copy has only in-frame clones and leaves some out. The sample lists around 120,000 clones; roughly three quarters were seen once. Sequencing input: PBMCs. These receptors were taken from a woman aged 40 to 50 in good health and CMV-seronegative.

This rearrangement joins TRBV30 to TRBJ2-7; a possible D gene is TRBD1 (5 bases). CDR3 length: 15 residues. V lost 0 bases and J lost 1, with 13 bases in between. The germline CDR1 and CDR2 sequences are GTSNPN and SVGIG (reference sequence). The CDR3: CAWSVRAGWSYEQYF. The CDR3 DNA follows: TGTGCCTGGAGTGTACGGGCAGGGTGGTCCTACGAGCAGTACTTC.

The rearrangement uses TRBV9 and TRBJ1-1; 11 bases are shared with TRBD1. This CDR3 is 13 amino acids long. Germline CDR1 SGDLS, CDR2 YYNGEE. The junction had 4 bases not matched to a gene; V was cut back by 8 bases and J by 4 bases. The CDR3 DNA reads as TGTGCCAGTGGAGGGACAGGGGGCACTGAAGCTTTCTTT. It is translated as CASGGTGGTEAFF. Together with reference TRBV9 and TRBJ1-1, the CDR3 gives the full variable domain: DSGVTQTPKHLITATGQRVTLRCSPRSGDLSVYWYQQSLDQGLQFLIQYYNGEERAKGNILERFSAQQFPDLHSELNLSSLELGDSALYFCASGGTGGTEAFFGQGTRLTVV.

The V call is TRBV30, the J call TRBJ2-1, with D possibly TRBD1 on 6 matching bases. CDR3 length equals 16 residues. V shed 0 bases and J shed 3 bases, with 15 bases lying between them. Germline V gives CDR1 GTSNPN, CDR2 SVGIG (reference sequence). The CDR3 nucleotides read TGTGCCTGGAGTGTAGGGGACGACAGGTTCTACAATGAGCAGTTCTTC. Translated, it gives CAWSVGDDRFYNEQFF.

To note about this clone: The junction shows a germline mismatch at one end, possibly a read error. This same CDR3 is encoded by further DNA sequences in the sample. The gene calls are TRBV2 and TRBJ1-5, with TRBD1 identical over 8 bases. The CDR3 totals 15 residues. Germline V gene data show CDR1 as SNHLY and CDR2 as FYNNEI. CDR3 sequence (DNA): TGTGCCAGCAGGGACAGGGCCGGGGGCAATCAACCCCAGCATTTT. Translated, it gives CASRDRAGGNQPQHF.

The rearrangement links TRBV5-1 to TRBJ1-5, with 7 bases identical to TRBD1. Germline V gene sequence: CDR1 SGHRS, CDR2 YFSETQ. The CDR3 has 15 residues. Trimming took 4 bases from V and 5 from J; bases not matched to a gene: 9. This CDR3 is CASSPTGARDQPQHF. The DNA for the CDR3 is TGCGCCAGCAGCCCCACAGGGGCCAGGGATCAGCCCCAGCATTTT.

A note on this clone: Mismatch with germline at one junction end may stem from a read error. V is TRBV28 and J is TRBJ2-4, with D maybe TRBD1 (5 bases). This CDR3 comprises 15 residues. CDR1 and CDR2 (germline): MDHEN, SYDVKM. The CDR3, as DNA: TGTGCCAGCAGTTCGGACACCTCGGCCAAAAACAGTCAGTACTTC. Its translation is CASSSDTSAKNSQYF.

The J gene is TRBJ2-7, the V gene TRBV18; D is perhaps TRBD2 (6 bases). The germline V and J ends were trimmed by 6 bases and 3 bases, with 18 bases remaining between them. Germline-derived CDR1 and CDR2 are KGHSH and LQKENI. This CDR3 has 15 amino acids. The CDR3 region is CASSAAGTGNYEQYF. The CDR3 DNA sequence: TGTGCCAGCTCGGCCGCGGGAACCGGAAACTACGAGCAGTACTTC.

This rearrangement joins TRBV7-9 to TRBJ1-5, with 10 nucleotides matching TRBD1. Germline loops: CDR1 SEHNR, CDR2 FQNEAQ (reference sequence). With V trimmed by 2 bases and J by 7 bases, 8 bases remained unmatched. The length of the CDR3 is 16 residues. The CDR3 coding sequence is TGTGCCAGCAGCTTAACAACAGGGACAGGGGCCCAGCCCCAGCATTTT. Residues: CASSLTTGTGAQPQHF.

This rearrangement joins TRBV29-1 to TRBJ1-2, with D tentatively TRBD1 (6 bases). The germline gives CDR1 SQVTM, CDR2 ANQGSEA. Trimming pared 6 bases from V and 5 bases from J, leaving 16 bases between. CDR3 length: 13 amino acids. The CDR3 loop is CSVYFRTDYGYTF. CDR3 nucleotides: TGCAGCGTCTACTTTAGGACAGATTATGGCTACACCTTC.

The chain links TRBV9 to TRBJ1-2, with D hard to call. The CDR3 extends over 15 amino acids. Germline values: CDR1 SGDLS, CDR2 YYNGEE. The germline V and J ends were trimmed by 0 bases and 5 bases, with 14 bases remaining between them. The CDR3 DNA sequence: TGTGCCAGCAGCGTAGGGGAGGCCGCAACATATGGCTACACCTTC. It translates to CASSVGEAATYGYTF.

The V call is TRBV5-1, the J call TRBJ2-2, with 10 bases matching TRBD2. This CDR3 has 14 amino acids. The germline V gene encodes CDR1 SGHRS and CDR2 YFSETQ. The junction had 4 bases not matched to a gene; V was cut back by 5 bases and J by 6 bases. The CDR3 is CASSIAGGSGELFF. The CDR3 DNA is TGCGCCAGCAGTATAGCGGGAGGTTCCGGGGAGCTGTTTTTT.

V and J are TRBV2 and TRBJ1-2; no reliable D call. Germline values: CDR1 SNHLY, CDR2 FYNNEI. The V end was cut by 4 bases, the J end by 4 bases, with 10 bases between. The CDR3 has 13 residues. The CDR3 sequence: CASSGDTGYGYTF. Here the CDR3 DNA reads TGTGCCAGCAGTGGAGATACCGGCTATGGCTACACCTTC.

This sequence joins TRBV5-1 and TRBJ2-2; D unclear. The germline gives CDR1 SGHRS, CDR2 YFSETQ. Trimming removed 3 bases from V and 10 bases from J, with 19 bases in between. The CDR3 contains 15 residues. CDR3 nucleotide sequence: TGCGCCAGCAGCTCGACTCCCAGCCGGAGCGAGGAGCTGTTTTTT. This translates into CASSSTPSRSEELFF.

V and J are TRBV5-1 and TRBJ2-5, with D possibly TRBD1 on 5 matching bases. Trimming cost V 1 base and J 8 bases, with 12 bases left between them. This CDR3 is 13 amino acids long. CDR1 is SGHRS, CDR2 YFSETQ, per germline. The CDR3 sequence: CASSLTRQGTQYF. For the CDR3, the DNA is TGCGCCAGCAGCTTGACGAGGCAGGGCACCCAGTACTTC.

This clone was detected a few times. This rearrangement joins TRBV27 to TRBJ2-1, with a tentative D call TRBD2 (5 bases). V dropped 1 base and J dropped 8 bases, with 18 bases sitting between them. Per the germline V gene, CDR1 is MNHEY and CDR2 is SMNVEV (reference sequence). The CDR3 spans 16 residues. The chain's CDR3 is CASSLYGGLTGDEQFF. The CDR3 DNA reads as TGTGCCAGCAGTTTATATGGCGGGCTAACGGGTGATGAGCAGTTCTTC.

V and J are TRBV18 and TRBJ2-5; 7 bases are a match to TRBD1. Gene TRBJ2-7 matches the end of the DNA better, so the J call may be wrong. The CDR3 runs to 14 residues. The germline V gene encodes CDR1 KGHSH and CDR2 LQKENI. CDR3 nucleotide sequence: TGTGCCAGCTCACCACCCGGGACAGCTTACGAGCAGTACTTC. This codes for CASSPPGTAYEQYF.

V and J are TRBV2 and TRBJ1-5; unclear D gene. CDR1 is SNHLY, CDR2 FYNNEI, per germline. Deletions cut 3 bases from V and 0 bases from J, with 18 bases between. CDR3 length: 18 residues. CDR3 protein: CASSDGSAGRVSNQPQHF. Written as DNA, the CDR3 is TGTGCCAGCAGTGATGGCAGTGCGGGTCGGGTTAGCAATCAGCCCCAGCATTTT.

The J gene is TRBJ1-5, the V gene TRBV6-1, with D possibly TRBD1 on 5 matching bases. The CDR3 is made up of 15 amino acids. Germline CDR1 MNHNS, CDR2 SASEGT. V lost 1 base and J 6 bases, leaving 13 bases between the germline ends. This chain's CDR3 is CASSEVGRGSQPQHF. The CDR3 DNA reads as TGTGCCAGCAGTGAAGTAGGACGGGGGTCTCAGCCCCAGCATTTT.

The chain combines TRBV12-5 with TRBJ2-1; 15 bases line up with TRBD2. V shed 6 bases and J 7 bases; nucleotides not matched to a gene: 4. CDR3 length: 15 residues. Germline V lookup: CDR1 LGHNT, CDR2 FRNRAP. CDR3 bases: TGTGCTAGTGGCCAAGGACTAGCGGGAGGGAATGAGCAGTTCTTC. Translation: CASGQGLAGGNEQFF.

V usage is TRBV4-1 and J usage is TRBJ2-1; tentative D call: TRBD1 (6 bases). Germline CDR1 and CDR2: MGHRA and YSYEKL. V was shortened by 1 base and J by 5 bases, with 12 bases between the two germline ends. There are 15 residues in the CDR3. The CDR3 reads CASSQVGQGDNEQFF. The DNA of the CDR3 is TGCGCCAGCAGCCAAGTGGGACAAGGGGACAATGAGCAGTTCTTC.

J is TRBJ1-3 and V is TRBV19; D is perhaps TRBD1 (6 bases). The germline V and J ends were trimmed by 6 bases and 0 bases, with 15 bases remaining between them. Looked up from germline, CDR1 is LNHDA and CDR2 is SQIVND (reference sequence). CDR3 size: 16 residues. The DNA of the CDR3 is TGTGCCAGTAGACCACAGGGAACCATCTCTGGAAACACCATATATTTT. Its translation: CASRPQGTISGNTIYF.

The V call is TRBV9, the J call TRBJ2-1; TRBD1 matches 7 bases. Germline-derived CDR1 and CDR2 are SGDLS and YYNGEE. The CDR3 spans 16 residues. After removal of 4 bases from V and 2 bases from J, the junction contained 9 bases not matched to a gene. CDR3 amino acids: CASSPLKGAPYNEQFF. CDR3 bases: TGTGCCAGCAGCCCTCTGAAGGGGGCGCCCTACAATGAGCAGTTCTTC.

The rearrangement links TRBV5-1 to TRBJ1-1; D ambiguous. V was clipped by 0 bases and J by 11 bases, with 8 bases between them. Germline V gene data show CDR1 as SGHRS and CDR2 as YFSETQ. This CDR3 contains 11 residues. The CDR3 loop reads CASSLGGSAFF. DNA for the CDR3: TGCGCCAGCAGCTTGGGAGGGAGTGCTTTCTTT.

DNA of the CDR3: TGTGCCAGCAGCGAGACAGGGAATTCACCCCTCCACTTT. The encoded protein is CASSETGNSPLHF. This chain links TRBV7-2 with TRBJ1-6, with 7 bases aligning to TRBD1. V shed 5 bases and J 7 bases; nucleotides not matched to a gene: 2. Germline V gene data show CDR1 as SGHTA and CDR2 as FQGNSA. CDR3 length equals 13 residues.

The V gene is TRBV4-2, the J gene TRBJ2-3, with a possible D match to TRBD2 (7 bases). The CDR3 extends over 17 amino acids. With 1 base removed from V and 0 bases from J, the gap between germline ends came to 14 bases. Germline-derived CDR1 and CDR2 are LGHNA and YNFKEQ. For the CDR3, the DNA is TGTGCCAGCAGCCAAGGGACCGGGGGGCCTAGCACAGATACGCAGTATTTT. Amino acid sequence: CASSQGTGGPSTDTQYF.

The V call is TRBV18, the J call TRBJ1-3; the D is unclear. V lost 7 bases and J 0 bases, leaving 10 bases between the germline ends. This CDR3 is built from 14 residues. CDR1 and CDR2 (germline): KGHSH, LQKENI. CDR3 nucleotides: TGTGCCAGCTACGACGGGAACTCTGGAAACACCATATATTTT. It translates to CASYDGNSGNTIYF.

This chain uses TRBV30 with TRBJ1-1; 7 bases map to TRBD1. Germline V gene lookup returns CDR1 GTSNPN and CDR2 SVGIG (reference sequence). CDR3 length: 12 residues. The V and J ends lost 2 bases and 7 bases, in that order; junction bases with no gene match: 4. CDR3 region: CAWSKGGSEAFF. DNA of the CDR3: TGTGCCTGGAGTAAAGGGGGCAGTGAAGCTTTCTTT.